These 21 T cell receptor beta chains came from one sample sequenced in a study of T cell repertoires in cytomegalovirus infection. TCRdb re-called the reads through MiXCR, storing one row per CDR3 protein. The sample lists 700,000 to 900,000 distinct CDR3 sequences, just under 30% occurring once. No antigen has been identified for these receptors. The sample here was cultured CD8+ T cells from PBMCs, taken from culture after CMV antigen stimulation. The receptors stem from a human donor in good health (CMV status not recorded). Some clones in this sample may be carry-over from other donors' samples.

This clonotype has a count of ten or more. V usage is TRBV7-2 and J usage is TRBJ2-3; no clear D. The CDR3 is 16 residues long. In germline, CDR1 is SGHTA, CDR2 FQGNSA. V was cut by 1 base and J by 5 bases, with 16 bases left in between. The CDR3, as DNA: TGTGCCAGCAGCTTAGTTCAAGCGACCGCTGTAGATACGCAGTATTTT. This sequence encodes CASSLVQATAVDTQYF.

The sample holds many counts of this clonotype. V gene TRBV6-2 or TRBV6-3 combines with J gene TRBJ1-5; weak D call: TRBD1 (5 bases). The CDR3 runs to 17 residues. The V gene lost 2 bases and the J gene lost 0 bases, with 14 bases spanning the gap. Germline CDR1 is MNHEY and CDR2 is SVGEGT. The CDR3 DNA sequence: TGTGCCAGCAGTTACGACAGAGGAGGTTATAGCAATCAGCCCCAGCATTTT. Translated, it gives CASSYDRGGYSNQPQHF.

This clonotype showed up just a few times. The V call is TRBV2, the J call TRBJ1-1; D is unresolved. The CDR3 consists of 18 residues. CDR1 and CDR2 (germline): SNHLY, FYNNEI. Trimming stripped 0 bases from V and 0 bases from J, with 17 bases between. CDR3 in amino acids: CASSEALVPGGLNTEAFF. The CDR3 bases are TGTGCCAGCAGTGAAGCGCTTGTCCCCGGCGGCCTGAACACTGAAGCTTTCTTT.

The chain uses TRBV24-1 and TRBJ2-2; no clear D gene. V lost 4 bases to trimming and J lost 8 bases, with 4 bases between them. Germline loops: CDR1 KGHDR, CDR2 SFDVKD. The CDR3 length is 11 residues. CDR3 amino acids: CATSDEGELFF. In nucleotides, the CDR3 is TGTGCCACCAGTGACGAAGGGGAGCTGTTTTTT.

The chain joins TRBV6-2 or TRBV6-3 to TRBJ2-1; D remains unclear. The CDR3 is made up of 11 amino acids. Germline CDR1 reads MNHEY; CDR2 reads SVGEGT. The V end was cut by 8 bases, the J end by 8 bases, with 10 bases between. The CDR3 loop reads CASGSWDEQFF. The CDR3 DNA reads as TGTGCCAGCGGGTCCTGGGATGAGCAGTTCTTC.

This clonotype was seen a few times. The chain is built from TRBV25-1 and TRBJ1-3; 8 bases line up with TRBD1. This CDR3 comprises 17 residues. The ends lost 4 bases at V and 0 bases at J; junction bases unmatched: 8. Germline V CDR1 and CDR2: MGHDK, SYGVNS. The CDR3 nucleotides are TGTGCCAGCAGTGGCCAGGACAGGGCGTACTCTGGAAACACCATATATTTT. Amino acids: CASSGQDRAYSGNTIYF. Drawing the rest from reference TRBV25-1 and TRBJ1-3, the complete variable domain is EADIYQTPRYLVIGTGKKITLECSQTMGHDKMYWYQQDPGMELHLIHYSYGVNSTEKGDLSSESTVSRIRTEHFPLTLESARPSHTSQYLCASSGQDRAYSGNTIYFGEGSWLTVV.

The rearrangement joins TRBV11-2 to TRBJ1-1; weak D call: TRBD1 (5 bases). This CDR3 is 16 amino acids long. V lost 5 bases and J lost 0, with 16 bases in between. Germline CDR1 reads SGHAT; CDR2 reads FQNNGV. The CDR3 spells CASSPYPGRVNTEAFF. DNA for the CDR3: TGTGCCAGCAGCCCCTACCCCGGCAGGGTGAACACTGAAGCTTTCTTT.

This clonotype has at least ten counts. The rearrangement links TRBV7-9 to TRBJ2-1; D is undetermined. The CDR3 has 16 residues. The germline gives CDR1 SEHNR, CDR2 FQNEAQ (reference sequence). V gave up 4 bases and J gave up 0 bases, with 13 bases separating them. The CDR3 sequence is CASSWAQQSSYNEQFF. The CDR3 DNA reads TGTGCCAGCAGCTGGGCACAACAAAGCTCCTACAATGAGCAGTTCTTC.

The V gene is TRBV2, the J gene TRBJ1-2; tentative D call: TRBD1 (5 bases). With 8 bases removed from V and 3 bases from J, the gap between germline ends came to 13 bases. There are 13 residues in the CDR3. The germline gives CDR1 SNHLY, CDR2 FYNNEI. The CDR3 sequence: CASLEGLDYGYTF. Written as DNA, the CDR3 is TGTGCCAGCCTGGAGGGGCTGGACTATGGCTACACCTTC.

J is TRBJ2-7 and V is TRBV7-9; D gene ambiguous. Trimming stripped 0 bases from V and 3 bases from J, with 15 bases between. The germline CDR1 and CDR2 sequences are SEHNR and FQNEAQ (reference sequence). This CDR3 comprises 16 residues. The CDR3 sequence: CASSLAGVWRDYEQYF. CDR3 bases: TGTGCCAGCAGCTTAGCGGGTGTCTGGCGAGACTACGAGCAGTACTTC.

This rearrangement joins TRBV5-8 to TRBJ2-2; tentatively, D is TRBD1 or TRBD2 (5 bases each). Deletions cut 4 bases from V and 5 bases from J, with 12 bases between. The CDR3 has 14 residues. CDR1 and CDR2 from the germline V gene are SGHTS and YDEGEE. CDR3 sequence reads: CASSGTEGTGELFF. CDR3 DNA: TGTGCCAGCAGCGGGACCGAAGGGACCGGGGAGCTGTTTTTT.

The rearrangement uses TRBV12-3 or TRBV12-4 and TRBJ2-2, with 8 bases lining up with TRBD2. V trimming: 5 bases; J trimming: 1 base; junction bases outside the gene matches: 6. The CDR3 length is 16 residues. CDR3 protein: CASSPRLAMNTGELFF. The CDR3 DNA is TGTGCCAGCAGTCCCAGACTAGCGATGAACACCGGGGAGCTGTTTTTT.

The V call is TRBV7-2, the J call TRBJ2-5; 7 nucleotides agree with TRBD1. The CDR3 spans 16 residues. V shed 1 base and J 4 bases; nucleotides not matched to a gene: 9. The germline CDR1 and CDR2 sequences are SGHTA and FQGNSA. The CDR3 DNA sequence: TGTGCCAGCAGCTTAGACAATACAGGGGCGCGAGAGACCCAGTACTTC. Encoded protein: CASSLDNTGARETQYF. Full variable domain (missing parts from reference TRBV7-2 and TRBJ2-5): GAGVSQSPSNKVTEKGKDVELRCDPISGHTALYWYRQSLGQGLEFLIYFQGNSAPDKSGLPSDRFSAERTGGSVSTLTIQRTQQEDSAVYLCASSLDNTGARETQYFGPGTRLLVL.

V gene TRBV6-1 combines with J gene TRBJ2-1; D uncertain. V shed 6 bases and J shed 0 bases, with 12 bases lying between them. Looked up from germline, CDR1 is MNHNS and CDR2 is SASEGT. This CDR3 comprises 15 residues. The CDR3 DNA reads as TGTGCCAGCAGCCCCACATCGAGCTCCTACAATGAGCAGTTCTTC. Translation: CASSPTSSSYNEQFF.

The chain couples TRBV7-9 to TRBJ2-3, with 8 nucleotides matching TRBD2. J lost 6 bases, V lost 2 bases, and 10 bases had no gene match. The CDR3 has 16 amino acids. The V gene's germline CDR1 is SEHNR and CDR2 FQNEAQ (reference sequence). In DNA form, the CDR3 reads TGTGCCAGCAGCTTAATTGAAGGACTAGCTTTTGATACGCAGTATTTT. This sequence encodes CASSLIEGLAFDTQYF.

This clonotype turned up a few times. The gene calls are TRBV27 and TRBJ2-1; 8 bases match TRBD1. The CDR3 runs to 15 residues. The germline CDR1 and CDR2 sequences are MNHEY and SMNVEV (reference sequence). V lost 5 bases to trimming and J lost 5 bases; unmatched junction nucleotides: 8. The DNA for the CDR3 is TGTGCCAGCAGTCCAGACAGGGGAAGGGACAATGAGCAGTTCTTC. It codes for CASSPDRGRDNEQFF.

CDR3 bases: TGTGCCAGCAGCTCAAGCTTGGGTACCCCCTACAATGAGCAGTTCTTC. Its protein product is CASSSSLGTPYNEQFF. The genes are TRBV11-3 and TRBJ2-1, with unresolved D. Trimming cost V 4 bases and J 2 bases, with 15 bases left between them. The CDR3 sequence is 16 residues long. The germline CDR1 and CDR2 sequences are SGHNT and YENEEA.

The genes are TRBV28 and TRBJ2-3, with 9 bases identical to TRBD1. The V and J ends lost 5 bases and 0 bases, in that order; junction bases with no gene match: 9. Germline V gene lookup returns CDR1 MDHEN and CDR2 SYDVKM. The CDR3 runs to 17 residues. CDR3 residues: CASSPRDRVASTDTQYF. The CDR3 nucleotides read TGTGCCAGCAGTCCCCGGGACAGGGTTGCTAGCACAGATACGCAGTATTTT.

This clonotype was counted only a few times. The rearrangement joins TRBV3-1 to TRBJ2-7; D may correspond to TRBD1 or TRBD2 (5 bases each). V was shortened by 1 base and J by 2 bases, with 12 bases between the two germline ends. Germline CDR1 is LGHDT and CDR2 is YNNKEL (reference sequence). The CDR3 extends over 15 amino acids. CDR3 bases: TGTGCCAGCAGCCAAGCGGGGACCGCCCCCTACGAGCAGTACTTC. This encodes CASSQAGTAPYEQYF.

The J gene is TRBJ1-2, the V gene TRBV6-6; D remains unclear. Trimming took 6 bases from V and 3 from J, leaving 11 bases between them. From germline, CDR1 is MNHNY and CDR2 SVGAGI (reference sequence). This CDR3 comprises 13 residues. The CDR3 is CASSYDGYYGYTF. The CDR3 DNA is TGTGCCAGCAGCTACGACGGTTACTATGGCTACACCTTC.

The V and J genes are TRBV6-1 and TRBJ2-3; 8 bases are a match to TRBD2. The CDR3 consists of 16 residues. Trimming took 7 bases from V and 0 from J; bases not matched to a gene: 9. CDR1 is MNHNS, CDR2 SASEGT, per germline. This chain's CDR3 is CASNFPGGSSTDTQYF. CDR3 DNA: TGTGCCAGCAATTTCCCGGGGGGGTCTAGCACAGATACGCAGTATTTT.